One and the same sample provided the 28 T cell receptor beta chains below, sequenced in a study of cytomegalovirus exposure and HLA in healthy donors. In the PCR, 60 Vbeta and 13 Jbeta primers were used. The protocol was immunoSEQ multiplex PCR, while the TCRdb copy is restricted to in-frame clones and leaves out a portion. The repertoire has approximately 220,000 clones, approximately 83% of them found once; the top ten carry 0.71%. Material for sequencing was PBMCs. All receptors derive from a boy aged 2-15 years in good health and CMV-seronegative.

In DNA, the CDR3 is TGTGCCAGCAGCTTGGGCAGGGAACACGAGCAGTACTTC. It encodes CASSLGREHEQYF. The genes are TRBV5-6 and TRBJ2-7; perhaps TRBD1 as D (5 bases). CDR1 and CDR2 from the germline V gene are SGHDT and YYEEEE. The germline V and J ends were trimmed by 0 bases and 5 bases, with 9 bases remaining between them. There are 13 residues in the CDR3.

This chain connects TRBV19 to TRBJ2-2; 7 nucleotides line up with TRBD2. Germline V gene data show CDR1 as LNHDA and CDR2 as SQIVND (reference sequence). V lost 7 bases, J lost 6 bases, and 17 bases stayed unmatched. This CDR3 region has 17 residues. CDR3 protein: CASISAGVSVGSGELFF. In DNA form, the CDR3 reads TGTGCCAGTATCTCTGCGGGAGTAAGTGTAGGTTCCGGGGAGCTGTTTTTT.

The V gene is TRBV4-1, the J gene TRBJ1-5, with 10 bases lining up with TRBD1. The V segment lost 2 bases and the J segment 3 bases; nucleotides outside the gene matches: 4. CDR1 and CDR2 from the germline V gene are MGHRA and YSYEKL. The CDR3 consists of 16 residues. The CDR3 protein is CASSQPTGGPNQPQHF. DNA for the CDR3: TGCGCCAGCAGCCAACCGACAGGGGGCCCCAATCAGCCCCAGCATTTT.

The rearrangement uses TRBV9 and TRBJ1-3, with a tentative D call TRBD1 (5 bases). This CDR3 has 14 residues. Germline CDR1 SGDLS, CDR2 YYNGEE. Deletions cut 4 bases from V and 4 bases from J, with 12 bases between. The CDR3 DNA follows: TGTGCCAGCAGCCCCGGGGGGGACGGAAACACCATATATTTT. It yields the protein CASSPGGDGNTIYF.

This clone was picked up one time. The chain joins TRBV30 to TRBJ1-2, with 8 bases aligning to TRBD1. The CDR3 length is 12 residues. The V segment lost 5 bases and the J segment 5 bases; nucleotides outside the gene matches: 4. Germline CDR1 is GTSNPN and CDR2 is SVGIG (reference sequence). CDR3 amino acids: CAWGQGAYGYTF. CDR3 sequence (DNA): TGTGCCTGGGGACAGGGAGCTTATGGCTACACCTTC.

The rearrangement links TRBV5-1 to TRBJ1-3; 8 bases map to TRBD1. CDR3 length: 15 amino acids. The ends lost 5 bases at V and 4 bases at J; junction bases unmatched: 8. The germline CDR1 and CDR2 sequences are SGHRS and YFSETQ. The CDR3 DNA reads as TGCGCCAGCAGGGCCGACAGGGGCGGCGGAAACACCATATATTTT. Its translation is CASRADRGGGNTIYF.

CDR3: CASSPAGGSYEQYF. CDR3 in DNA: TGTGCCAGCAGCCCAGCGGGAGGCTCCTACGAGCAGTACTTC. The rearrangement uses TRBV11-2 and TRBJ2-7, with 9 bases matching TRBD2. This CDR3 spans 14 amino acids. Germline CDR1 reads SGHAT; CDR2 reads FQNNGV. The trim removed 5 bases at V and 0 bases at J, leaving 2 bases unmatched.

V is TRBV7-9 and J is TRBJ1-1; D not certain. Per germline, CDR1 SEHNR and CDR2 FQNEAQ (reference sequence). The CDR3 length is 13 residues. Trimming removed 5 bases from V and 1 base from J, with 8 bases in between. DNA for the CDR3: TGTGCCAGCAGCCGTACAAGGAACACTGAAGCTTTCTTT. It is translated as CASSRTRNTEAFF.

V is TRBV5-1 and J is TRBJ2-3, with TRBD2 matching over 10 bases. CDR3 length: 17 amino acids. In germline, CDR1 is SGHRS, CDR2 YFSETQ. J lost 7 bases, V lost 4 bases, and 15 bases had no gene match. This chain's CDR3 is CASSPQAGGPGVNTQYF. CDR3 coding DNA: TGCGCCAGCAGCCCCCAAGCGGGAGGGCCAGGTGTAAATACGCAGTATTTT. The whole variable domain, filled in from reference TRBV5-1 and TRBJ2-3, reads KAGVTQTPRYLIKTRGQQVTLSCSPISGHRSVSWYQQTPGQGLQFLFEYFSETQRNKGNFPGRFSGRQFSNSRSEMNVSTLELGDSALYLCASSPQAGGPGVNTQYFGPGTRLTVL.

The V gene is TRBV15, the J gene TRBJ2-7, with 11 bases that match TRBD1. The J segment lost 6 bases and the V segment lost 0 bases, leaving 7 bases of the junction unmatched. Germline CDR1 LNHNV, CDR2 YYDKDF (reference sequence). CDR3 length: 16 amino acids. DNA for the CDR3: TGTGCCACCAGCAGAGACCCCGGGACAGGGGGATGCGAGCAGTACTTC. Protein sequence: CATSRDPGTGGCEQYF. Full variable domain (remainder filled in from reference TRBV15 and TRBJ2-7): DAMVIQNPRYQVTQFGKPVTLSCSQTLNHNVMYWYQQKSSQAPKLLFHYYDKDFNNEADTPDNFQSRRPNTSFCFLDIRSPGLGDTAMYLCATSRDPGTGGCEQYFGPGTRLTVT.

The CDR3 nucleotides are TGTGCCACCCTGAGTAGCACAGATACGCAGTATTTT. Residues: CATLSSTDTQYF. The rearrangement links TRBV19 to TRBJ2-3; D gene ambiguous. The germline CDR1 and CDR2 sequences are LNHDA and SQIVND (reference sequence). The CDR3 has 12 residues. Between the trimmed V and J ends, which lost 10 bases and 0 bases, there was a span of 8 bases. The variable domain in full, with the rest retrieved from reference TRBV19 and TRBJ2-3, is DGGITQSPKYLFRKEGQNVTLSCEQNLNHDAMYWYRQDPGQGLRLIYYSQIVNDFQKGDIAEGYSVSREKKESFPLTVTSAQKNPTAFYLCATLSSTDTQYFGPGTRLTVL.

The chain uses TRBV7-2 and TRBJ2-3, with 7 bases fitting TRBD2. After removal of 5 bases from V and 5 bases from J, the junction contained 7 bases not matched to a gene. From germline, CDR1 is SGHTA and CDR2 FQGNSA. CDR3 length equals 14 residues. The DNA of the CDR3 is TGTGCCAGCAGCCCCCAGGCGGGGGAAGATACGCAGTATTTT. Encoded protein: CASSPQAGEDTQYF.

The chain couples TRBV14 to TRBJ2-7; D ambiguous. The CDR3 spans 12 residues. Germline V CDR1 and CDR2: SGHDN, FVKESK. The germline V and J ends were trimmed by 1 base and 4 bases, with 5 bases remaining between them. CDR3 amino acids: CASSQVLYEQYF. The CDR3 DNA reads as TGTGCCAGCAGCCAAGTCCTTTACGAGCAGTACTTC.

The CDR3 DNA follows: TGTGCCAGCAGCGTAGGTTCCGGGGGAGGTTTGGAGACCCAGTACTTC. Residues: CASSVGSGGGLETQYF. This chain links TRBV9 with TRBJ2-5; tentative D call: TRBD2 (6 bases). The V end was cut by 0 bases, the J end by 5 bases, with 17 bases between. The CDR3 is 16 amino acids. CDR1 SGDLS and CDR2 YYNGEE come from the germline V gene.

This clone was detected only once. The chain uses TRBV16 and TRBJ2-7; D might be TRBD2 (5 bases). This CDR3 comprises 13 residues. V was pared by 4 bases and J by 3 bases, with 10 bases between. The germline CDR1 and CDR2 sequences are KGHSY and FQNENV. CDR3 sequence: CASSPSGNYEQYF. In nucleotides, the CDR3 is TGTGCCAGCAGCCCGTCCGGGAACTACGAGCAGTACTTC.

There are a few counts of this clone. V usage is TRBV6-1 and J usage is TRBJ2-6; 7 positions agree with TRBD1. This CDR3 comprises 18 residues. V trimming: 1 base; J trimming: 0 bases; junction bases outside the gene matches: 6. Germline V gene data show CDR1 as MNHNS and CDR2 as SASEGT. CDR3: CASSEEGTASSGANVLTF. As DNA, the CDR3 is TGTGCCAGCAGTGAAGAAGGGACAGCTAGCTCTGGGGCCAACGTCCTGACTTTC.

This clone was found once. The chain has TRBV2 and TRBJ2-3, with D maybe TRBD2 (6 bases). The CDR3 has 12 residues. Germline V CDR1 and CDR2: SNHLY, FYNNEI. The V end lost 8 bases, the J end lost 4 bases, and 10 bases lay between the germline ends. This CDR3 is CASRRESDTQYF. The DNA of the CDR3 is TGTGCCAGCCGACGGGAGTCAGATACGCAGTATTTT. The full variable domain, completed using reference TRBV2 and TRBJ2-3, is EPEVTQTPSHQVTQMGQEVILRCVPISNHLYFYWYRQILGQKVEFLVSFYNNEISEKSEIFDDQFSVERPDGSNFTLKIRSTKLEDSAMYFCASRRESDTQYFGPGTRLTVL.

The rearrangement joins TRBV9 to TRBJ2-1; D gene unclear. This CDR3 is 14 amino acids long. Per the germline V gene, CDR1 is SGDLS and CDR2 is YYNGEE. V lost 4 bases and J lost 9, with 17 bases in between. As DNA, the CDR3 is TGTGCCAGCAGCACCCAAAACCTAGGTGGTGAGCAGTTCTTC. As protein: CASSTQNLGGEQFF.

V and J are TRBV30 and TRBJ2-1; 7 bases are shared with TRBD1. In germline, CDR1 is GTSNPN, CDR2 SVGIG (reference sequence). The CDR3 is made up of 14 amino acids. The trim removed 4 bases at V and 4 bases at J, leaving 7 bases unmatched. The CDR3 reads CAWNRGGIYNEQFF. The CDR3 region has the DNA TGTGCCTGGAACAGAGGGGGCATATACAATGAGCAGTTCTTC.

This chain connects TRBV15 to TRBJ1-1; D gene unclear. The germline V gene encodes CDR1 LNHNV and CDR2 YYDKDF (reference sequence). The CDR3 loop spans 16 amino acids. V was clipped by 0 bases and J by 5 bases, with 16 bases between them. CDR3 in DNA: TGTGCCACCAGCAGAGATAGGAGCCTCAAAGGTACTGAAGCTTTCTTT. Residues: CATSRDRSLKGTEAFF.

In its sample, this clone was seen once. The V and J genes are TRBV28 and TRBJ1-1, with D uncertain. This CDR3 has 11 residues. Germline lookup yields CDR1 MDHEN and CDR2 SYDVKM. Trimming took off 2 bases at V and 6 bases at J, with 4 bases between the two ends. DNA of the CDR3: TGTGCCAGCAGTTTACGGGCTGAAGCTTTCTTT. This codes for CASSLRAEAFF.

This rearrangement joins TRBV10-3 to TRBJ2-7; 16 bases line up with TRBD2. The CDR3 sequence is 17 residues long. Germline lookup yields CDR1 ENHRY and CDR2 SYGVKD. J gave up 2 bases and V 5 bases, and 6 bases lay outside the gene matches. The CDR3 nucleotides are TGTGCCATCAGTTCTCCGGGACTAGCGGGAGGGGCCTACGAGCAGTACTTC. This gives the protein CAISSPGLAGGAYEQYF.

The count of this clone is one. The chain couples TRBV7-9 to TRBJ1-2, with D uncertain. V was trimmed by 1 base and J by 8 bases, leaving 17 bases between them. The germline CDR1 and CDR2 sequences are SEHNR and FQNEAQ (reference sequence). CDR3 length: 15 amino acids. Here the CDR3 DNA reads TGTGCCAGCAGCTTAGGAGCGGCCGGAGTCAGGGGCTACACCTTC. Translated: CASSLGAAGVRGYTF.

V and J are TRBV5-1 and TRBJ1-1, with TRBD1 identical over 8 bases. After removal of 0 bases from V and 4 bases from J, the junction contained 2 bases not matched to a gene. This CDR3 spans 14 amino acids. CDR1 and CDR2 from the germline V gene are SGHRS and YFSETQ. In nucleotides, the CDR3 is TGCGCCAGCAGCTTGGGACAGGGGTCCACTGAAGCTTTCTTT. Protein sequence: CASSLGQGSTEAFF.

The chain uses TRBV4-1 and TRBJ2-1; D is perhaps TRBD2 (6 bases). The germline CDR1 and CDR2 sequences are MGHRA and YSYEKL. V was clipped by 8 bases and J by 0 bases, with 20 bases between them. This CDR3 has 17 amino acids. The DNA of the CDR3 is TGCGCCAGCCGAACCGGGGCGGGGAGGAGCTCCTACAATGAGCAGTTCTTC. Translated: CASRTGAGRSSYNEQFF.

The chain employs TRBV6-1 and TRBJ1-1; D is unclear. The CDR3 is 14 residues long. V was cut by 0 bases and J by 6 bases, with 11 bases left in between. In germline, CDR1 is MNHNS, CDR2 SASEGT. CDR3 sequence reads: CASSEAPGNPEAFF. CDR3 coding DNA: TGTGCCAGCAGTGAAGCTCCAGGAAATCCTGAAGCTTTCTTT.

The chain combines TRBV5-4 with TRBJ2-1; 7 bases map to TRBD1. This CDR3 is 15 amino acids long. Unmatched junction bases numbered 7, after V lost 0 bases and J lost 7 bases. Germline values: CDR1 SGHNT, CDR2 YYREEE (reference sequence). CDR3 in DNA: TGTGCCAGCAGCTTGGTACAGGGGAAGGGGAATGAGCAGTTCTTC. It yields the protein CASSLVQGKGNEQFF.

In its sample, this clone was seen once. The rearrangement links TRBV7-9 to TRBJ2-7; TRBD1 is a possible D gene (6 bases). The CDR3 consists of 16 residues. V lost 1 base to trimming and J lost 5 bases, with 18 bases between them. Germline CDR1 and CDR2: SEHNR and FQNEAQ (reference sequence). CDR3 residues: CASSLGPGTLNDEQYF. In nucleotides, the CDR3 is TGTGCCAGCAGCTTAGGGCCCGGGACACTTAACGACGAGCAGTACTTC.